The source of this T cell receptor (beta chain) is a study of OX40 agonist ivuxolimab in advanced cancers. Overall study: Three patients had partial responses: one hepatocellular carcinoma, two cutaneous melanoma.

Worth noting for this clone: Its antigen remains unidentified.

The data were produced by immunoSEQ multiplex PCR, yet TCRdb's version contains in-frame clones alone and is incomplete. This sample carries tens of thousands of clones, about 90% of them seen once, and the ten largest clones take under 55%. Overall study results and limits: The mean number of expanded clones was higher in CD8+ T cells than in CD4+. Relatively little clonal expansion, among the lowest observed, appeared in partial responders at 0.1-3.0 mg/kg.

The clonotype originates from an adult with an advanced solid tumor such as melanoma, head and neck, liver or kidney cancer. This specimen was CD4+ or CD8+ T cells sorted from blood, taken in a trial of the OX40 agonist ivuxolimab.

In DNA, the CDR3 is TGTGCCAGTAGTATTATGGGGACAGGGACACAAGAGACCCAGTACTTC. Protein sequence: CASSIMGTGTQETQYF. The chain links TRBV19 to TRBJ2-5; 9 nucleotides match TRBD1. J gave up 2 bases and V 3 bases, and 7 bases lay outside the gene matches. Germline V gene data show CDR1 as LNHDA and CDR2 as SQIVND (reference sequence). CDR3 length: 16 residues.